These 28 T cell receptor beta chains were sequenced from one sample in a study of blood T cell repertoires in COVID-19. Sequenced by immunoSEQ multiplex PCR; TCRdb stores in-frame clones only, minus some. The table records 90,000 to 110,000 clones, roughly 80% of them present only once. Input material: peripheral blood. The receptor set was obtained from a woman over 75 with acute or convalescent COVID-19.

The rearrangement uses TRBV5-4 and TRBJ2-3; D may be TRBD1 (6 bases). V lost 0 bases to trimming and J lost 1 base, with 12 bases between them. The germline CDR1 and CDR2 sequences are SGHNT and YYREEE (reference sequence). This CDR3 has 16 residues. The CDR3 sequence: CASSLAGAGGTDTQYF. For the CDR3, the DNA is TGTGCCAGCAGCTTGGCCGGGGCAGGGGGCACAGATACGCAGTATTTT.

This clone was detected ten times or more. J is TRBJ1-5 and V is TRBV7-9; 7 bases agree with TRBD1. The CDR3 consists of 16 residues. Unmatched junction bases numbered 12, after V lost 6 bases and J lost 4 bases. The V gene's germline CDR1 is SEHNR and CDR2 FQNEAQ (reference sequence). The CDR3 bases are TGTGCCAGCAGTTCCCTGGAGGGACAGAAAAATCAGCCCCAGCATTTT. This sequence encodes CASSSLEGQKNQPQHF.

J is TRBJ2-3 and V is TRBV27, with 7 bases lining up with TRBD1. Trimming at V came to 2 bases and at J to 3 bases, leaving 5 bases not matched to a gene. Per the germline V gene, CDR1 is MNHEY and CDR2 is SMNVEV (reference sequence). The CDR3 extends over 15 amino acids. Here the CDR3 DNA reads TGTGCCAGCAGTTTAAGGTTACAGGGGACAGATACGCAGTATTTT. Amino acid sequence: CASSLRLQGTDTQYF.

V is TRBV3-1 (or the pseudogene TRBV3-2) and J is TRBJ1-2; D gene ambiguous. Trimming stripped 0 bases from V and 3 bases from J, with 11 bases between. Looked up from germline, CDR1 is LGHDT and CDR2 is YNNKEL (reference sequence). The CDR3 runs to 15 residues. The CDR3 loop reads CASSQDGLADYGYTF. Written as DNA, the CDR3 is TGTGCCAGCAGCCAAGATGGATTGGCGGACTATGGCTACACCTTC.

The chain carries TRBV7-6 and TRBJ2-5; 7 nucleotides match TRBD1. Germline V gene data show CDR1 as SGHVS and CDR2 as FNYEAQ. The CDR3 consists of 13 residues. The trim removed 3 bases at V and 2 bases at J, leaving 0 bases unmatched. The CDR3 region has the DNA TGTGCCAGCAGCTTGGGACAGCAAGAGACCCAGTACTTC. This sequence encodes CASSLGQQETQYF.

This chain connects TRBV19 to TRBJ2-2; D is uncertain. Trimming stripped 5 bases from V and 0 bases from J, with 10 bases between. The CDR3 is 15 residues long. Germline V CDR1 and CDR2: LNHDA, SQIVND (reference sequence). The CDR3 region has the DNA TGTGCCAGTAGTCAGGATCGCGCGAACACCGGGGAGCTGTTTTTT. Its translation: CASSQDRANTGELFF.

This chain connects TRBV14 to TRBJ2-4; D perhaps matches TRBD2 (6 bases). The CDR3 is made up of 15 amino acids. V shed 0 bases and J shed 6 bases, with 12 bases lying between them. In germline, CDR1 is SGHDN, CDR2 FVKESK. CDR3 DNA: TGTGCCAGCAGCCAAGATGTCGGGGGTGGAAACATTCAGTACTTC. Amino acid sequence: CASSQDVGGGNIQYF.

This chain links TRBV18 with TRBJ2-3; D possibly corresponds to TRBD1 (5 bases). This CDR3 comprises 14 residues. With 3 bases removed from V and 5 bases from J, the gap between germline ends came to 12 bases. Germline loops: CDR1 KGHSH, CDR2 LQKENI. CDR3 in DNA: TGTGCCAGCTCACCGATGGGAAGGGGAGATACGCAGTATTTT. Translated: CASSPMGRGDTQYF.

The genes are TRBV6-5 and TRBJ1-5; no reliable D call. The CDR3 runs 15 residues. Germline CDR1 reads MNHEY; CDR2 reads SVGAGI. V was clipped by 6 bases and J by 1 base, with 13 bases between them. CDR3: CASRDVRRSNQPQHF. DNA for the CDR3: TGTGCCAGCAGGGACGTCAGGAGGAGCAATCAGCCCCAGCATTTT.

In DNA form, the CDR3 reads TGCGCCAGCAGCTTGACTCCCGAGGAGGGAGATACGCAGTATTTT. Protein sequence: CASSLTPEEGDTQYF. The chain couples TRBV5-1 to TRBJ2-3; D possibly corresponds to TRBD2 (6 bases). Deletions cut 1 base from V and 5 bases from J, with 14 bases between. This CDR3 is built from 15 residues. Germline CDR1 and CDR2: SGHRS and YFSETQ.

The gene calls are TRBV6-2 or TRBV6-3 and TRBJ1-5; 10 positions agree with TRBD1. V shed 2 bases, J shed 4 bases, and the junction held 2 bases outside the gene matches. The CDR3 covers 15 residues. Germline CDR1 is MNHEY and CDR2 is SVGEGT. The DNA of the CDR3 is TGTGCCAGCAGTTACGGGACAGGGGCAAATCAGCCCCAGCATTTT. Its translation: CASSYGTGANQPQHF.

The V gene is TRBV13, the J gene TRBJ2-1, with 9 bases identical to TRBD2. J lost 14 bases, V lost 3 bases, and 5 bases had no gene match. From germline, CDR1 is PRHDT and CDR2 FYEKMQ (reference sequence). CDR3 length: 12 residues. The DNA of the CDR3 is TGTGCCAGCAGCTTTAGCGGGAGCCGTAAGTTCTTC. This gives the protein CASSFSGSRKFF.

The CDR3 loop is CASSPGQGGNQPQHF. DNA for the CDR3: TGTGCCAGCAGCCCTGGACAGGGCGGCAATCAGCCCCAGCATTTT. The rearrangement joins TRBV7-2 to TRBJ1-5; TRBD1 matches 8 bases. V shed 5 bases, J shed 2 bases, and the junction held 5 bases outside the gene matches. The CDR3 loop spans 15 amino acids. Germline lookup yields CDR1 SGHTA and CDR2 FQGNSA.

The V gene is TRBV9, the J gene TRBJ1-2; D unclear. The V end was cut by 4 bases, the J end by 3 bases, with 13 bases between. From germline, CDR1 is SGDLS and CDR2 YYNGEE. The length of the CDR3 is 14 residues. The CDR3 DNA is TGTGCCAGCAGCCCTGCCGGGGTCTACTATGGCTACACCTTC. It translates to CASSPAGVYYGYTF.

The chain has TRBV27 and TRBJ2-3; 7 positions agree with TRBD2. J lost 6 bases, V lost 5 bases, and 20 bases had no gene match. There are 18 residues in the CDR3. CDR1 is MNHEY and CDR2 is SMNVEV in the germline V gene (reference sequence). Here the CDR3 DNA reads TGTGCCAGCAGTCGGTTCGCCGCGGGAGTCGCATTTGAGGATACGCAGTATTTT. Amino acids: CASSRFAAGVAFEDTQYF.

The rearrangement uses TRBV29-1 and TRBJ2-2; unclear D gene. CDR3 length: 13 residues. CDR1 is SQVTM and CDR2 is ANQGSEA in the germline V gene. Trimming stripped 3 bases from V and 1 base from J, with 6 bases between. The DNA for the CDR3 is TGCAGCGTTGATACTCAGAACACCGGGGAGCTGTTTTTT. Translation gives CSVDTQNTGELFF.

The V and J genes are TRBV9 and TRBJ1-2; D may be TRBD1 (6 bases). Between the trimmed V and J ends, which lost 0 bases and 6 bases, there was a span of 18 bases. This CDR3 is 16 amino acids long. Germline values: CDR1 SGDLS, CDR2 YYNGEE. The CDR3 sequence: CASSVAFQGRRNGYTF. DNA of the CDR3: TGTGCCAGCAGCGTAGCTTTCCAGGGGAGAAGAAATGGCTACACCTTC.

The gene calls are TRBV5-1 and TRBJ1-1; 8 bases are a match to TRBD1. The CDR3 loop spans 14 amino acids. Germline CDR1 and CDR2: SGHRS and YFSETQ. V dropped 0 bases and J dropped 3; count of bases not matched to a gene: 1. CDR3: CASSLAGGYTEAFF. CDR3 bases: TGCGCCAGCAGCTTGGCAGGGGGCTACACTGAAGCTTTCTTT.

The chain carries TRBV7-9 and TRBJ1-2, with D hard to call. Trimming took 5 bases from V and 4 from J, leaving 14 bases between them. The germline CDR1 and CDR2 sequences are SEHNR and FQNEAQ (reference sequence). This CDR3 is 14 amino acids long. DNA of the CDR3: TGTGCCAGCAGCAGTCCCCCCAACGGCTATGGCTACACCTTC. This translates into CASSSPPNGYGYTF.

The chain couples TRBV10-3 to TRBJ1-1; a possible D gene is TRBD1 (6 bases). Germline loops: CDR1 ENHRY, CDR2 SYGVKD. The germline V and J ends were trimmed by 4 bases and 4 bases, with 10 bases remaining between them. The CDR3 loop spans 13 amino acids. CDR3: CAISVGGGTEAFF. DNA for the CDR3: TGTGCCATCAGTGTAGGGGGGGGCACTGAAGCTTTCTTT.

The V and J genes are TRBV6-6 and TRBJ2-1; TRBD1 might be the D (6 bases). Germline assignment: CDR1 MNHNY and CDR2 SVGAGI (reference sequence). Trimming removed 1 base at V and 6 bases at J, with 13 bases between. The CDR3 loop spans 15 amino acids. The DNA for the CDR3 is TGTGCCAGCAGTTACTATAAAACAGGGTCCAATGAGCAGTTCTTC. Its translation is CASSYYKTGSNEQFF.

The V and J genes are TRBV7-2 and TRBJ2-5, with 11 bases lining up with TRBD2. The CDR3 totals 16 residues. V was pared by 5 bases and J by 1 base, with 6 bases of the junction left unmatched. CDR1 is SGHTA and CDR2 is FQGNSA in the germline V gene. The CDR3 loop is CASSLRLAGPQETQYF. The CDR3 bases are TGTGCCAGCAGCCTTCGACTAGCGGGACCCCAAGAGACCCAGTACTTC.

As DNA, the CDR3 is TGTGCCACCAGTGATACATCCTCGACAGGGTTGAACACCGGGGAGCTGTTTTTT. Amino acids: CATSDTSSTGLNTGELFF. The chain carries TRBV24-1 and TRBJ2-2, with 7 bases aligning to TRBD1. CDR3 length equals 18 residues. Germline V gives CDR1 KGHDR, CDR2 SFDVKD. The J segment lost 1 base and the V segment lost 3 bases, leaving 10 bases of the junction unmatched.

V gene TRBV9 combines with J gene TRBJ2-3; TRBD2 is a possible D gene (7 bases). Trimming stripped 0 bases from V and 4 bases from J, with 12 bases between. There are 15 residues in the CDR3. Germline lookup yields CDR1 SGDLS and CDR2 YYNGEE. DNA for the CDR3: TGTGCCAGCAGCGTAGAGCAGGGGAGGGCAGATACGCAGTATTTT. This sequence encodes CASSVEQGRADTQYF.

J is TRBJ1-2 and V is TRBV11-2, with 9 bases fitting TRBD1. The CDR3 has 17 residues. The ends lost 6 bases at V and 6 bases at J; junction bases unmatched: 17. CDR1 is SGHAT and CDR2 is FQNNGV in the germline V gene. DNA for the CDR3: TGTGCCAGCAGACCAATTCGGAGTCCGGGACAGGGTGATGGCTACACCTTC. This encodes CASRPIRSPGQGDGYTF.

The CDR3 sequence: CSVAGTGGRDTEAFF. CDR3 DNA: TGCAGCGTGGCCGGGACAGGGGGGAGGGACACTGAAGCTTTCTTT. The genes are TRBV29-1 and TRBJ1-1; 11 nucleotides line up with TRBD1. The CDR3 is 15 amino acids. Germline V lookup: CDR1 SQVTM, CDR2 ANQGSEA. J lost 3 bases, V lost 6 bases, and 9 bases had no gene match.

Here the CDR3 DNA reads TGTGCCAGCAGTTTATCAGGGACAGGGTTGGTCACAGATACGCAGTATTTT. As protein: CASSLSGTGLVTDTQYF. This rearrangement joins TRBV27 to TRBJ2-3; 9 nucleotides line up with TRBD1. The V segment lost 0 bases and the J segment 2 bases; nucleotides outside the gene matches: 6. CDR1 is MNHEY, CDR2 SMNVEV, per germline (reference sequence). The CDR3 spans 17 residues.

The V gene is TRBV19, the J gene TRBJ1-5; TRBD1 is a possible D gene (5 bases). Germline V gene lookup returns CDR1 LNHDA and CDR2 SQIVND (reference sequence). The CDR3 is made up of 15 amino acids. Deletions cut 5 bases from V and 3 bases from J, with 14 bases between. The chain's CDR3 is CASSARDFVNQPQHF. DNA of the CDR3: TGTGCCAGTAGTGCCCGGGACTTCGTCAATCAGCCCCAGCATTTT.